This TCR beta chain emerged from a study of CD8+CD57+ T cells in acquired aplastic anemia. Broader study findings: Researchers report that fewer than 30 CD8+ CDR3 sequences appeared in both patients and controls.

Profiles of TCR beta VDJ and CDR3 were generated from a genomic DNA template. TCRdb fed the reads into MiXCR, producing one record per CDR3 protein. In the table there are fewer than 200,000 distinct CDR3 sequences, around 50% of which are singletons. Sequenced patients had shown CD8+CD57+ cell expansion by flow cytometry. Every one of the patients had aplastic anemia (severe, acquired). Trimming took 7 bases from V and 0 from J; bases not matched to a gene: 7. The CDR3 consists of 16 residues. The germline CDR1 and CDR2 sequences are DFQATT and SNEGSKA (reference sequence). Regarding this clonotype: Its matching antigen is unknown.

The receptor comes from a human donor with aplastic anemia. The rearrangement links TRBV20-1 to TRBJ2-7; 15 bases agree with TRBD2. The sequencing input was sorted CD4+, CD8+, or CD8+CD57+ T cells (not recorded which) from PBMCs. CDR3 DNA: TGCAGTGTTTGGACTAGCGGGAGGGCGAGCTCCTACGAGCAGTACTTC. Residues: CSVWTSGRASSYEQYF.